The rows below give T cell receptor beta chains drawn from one sample of a study of cytomegalovirus exposure and HLA in healthy donors. Method: immunoSEQ multiplex PCR; TCRdb's copy keeps in-frame clones and lacks some. The sample contains roughly 130,000 clones, 61% of which appear only once. Source material: PBMCs. The receptors here all came from a male donor in good health and CMV-seronegative. Both conserved end residues are part of each CDR3. D genes are given only for firm matches. Some rows have no size entry. The others give once, few or many, or a class for an expanded clone.

D,size,V,J,CDR3,DNA
TRBD2,NA,TRBV5-1,TRBJ2-7,CASSKGARTSGGPVTYEQYF,TGCGCCAGCAGCAAGGGGGCCCGGACTAGCGGGGGGCCGGTCACCTACGAGCAGTACTTC
TRBD1,NA,TRBV6-5,TRBJ1-2,CASSSGQVGDGYTF,TGTGCCAGTTCCTCGGGACAGGTGGGGGATGGCTACACCTTC
NA,NA,TRBV19,TRBJ2-3,CASSTRQSSTDTQYF,TGTGCCAGTAGTACCCGACAGAGTAGCACAGATACGCAGTATTTT
TRBD1,NA,TRBV12-5,TRBJ2-2,CASGAGTANTGELFF,TGTGCTAGTGGCGCCGGGACAGCGAACACCGGGGAGCTGTTTTTT
NA,NA,TRBV7-2,TRBJ1-6,CASSLGRETLNSPLHF,TGTGCCAGCAGCCTGGGGAGGGAGACTCTTAATTCACCCCTCCACTTT
TRBD2,NA,TRBV6-6,TRBJ2-3,CASRLAGSTDTQYF,TGTGCCAGCCGCCTAGCGGGGAGCACAGATACGCAGTATTTT
TRBD1,NA,TRBV6-6,TRBJ2-7,CASSGDRGRKVGEQYF,TGTGCCAGCAGTGGCGACAGGGGGCGCAAAGTGGGCGAGCAGTACTTC
NA,NA,TRBV28,TRBJ1-5,CASSVPDQPQHF,TGTGCCAGCAGTGTACCGGATCAGCCCCAGCATTTT
NA,NA,TRBV6-1,TRBJ1-2,CASSDRGMEGYTF,TGTGCCAGCAGCGACCGGGGAATGGAGGGCTACACCTTC
TRBD1,few,TRBV10-1,TRBJ2-5,CASSESKMAGGFETQYF,TGCGCCAGCAGTGAGTCGAAAATGGCAGGGGGTTTTGAGACCCAGTACTTC
NA,few,TRBV21-1,TRBJ2-1,CASGVSGGADQFF,TGTGCCAGCGGCGTCTCAGGGGGCGCGGACCAGTTCTTC
NA,few,TRBV5-4,TRBJ1-6,CASSSLQGSNSPLHF,TGTGCCAGCAGCTCCCTCCAGGGGAGCAATTCACCCCTCCACTTT
NA,NA,TRBV5-1,TRBJ2-1,CASSLMGAYNEQFF,TGCGCCAGCAGCTTGATGGGGGCATACAATGAGCAGTTCTTC
TRBD1,NA,TRBV19,TRBJ2-7,CASRPQDRVSYEQYF,TGTGCCAGTAGACCTCAAGACAGGGTCTCCTACGAGCAGTACTTC
TRBD1,few,TRBV5-1,TRBJ2-2,CASTTQGQGATGELFF,TGCGCCAGCACGACACAGGGCCAGGGGGCCACCGGGGAGCTGTTTTTT
NA,NA,TRBV18,TRBJ1-6,CASSRGGRDSPLHF,TGTGCCAGCTCGAGGGGGGGTAGGGATTCACCCCTCCACTTT
TRBD1,many,TRBV5-6,TRBJ1-4,CASSHRTGIEKLFF,TGTGCCAGCAGCCACCGGACAGGGATTGAAAAACTGTTTTTT
TRBD1,NA,TRBV7-6,TRBJ1-2,CASSLEQGANGYTF,TGTGCCAGCAGCTTAGAACAGGGGGCGAATGGCTACACCTTC
NA,few,TRBV9,TRBJ2-7,CASSGGQKPLYEQYF,TGTGCCAGCAGCGGCGGACAGAAACCCCTCTACGAGCAGTACTTC
TRBD2,NA,TRBV7-2,TRBJ2-7,CASSLGAIREGYEQYF,TGTGCCAGCAGCTTAGGTGCAATTAGGGAGGGCTACGAGCAGTACTTC
TRBD1,NA,TRBV9,TRBJ1-6,CASSGWPQGNSPLHF,TGTGCCAGCAGCGGATGGCCACAGGGGAATTCACCCCTCCACTTT
NA,once,TRBV28,TRBJ2-1,CASSSPPYNEQFF,TGTGCCAGCTCCTCCCCCCCCTACAATGAGCAGTTCTTC
TRBD2,once,TRBV2,TRBJ2-3,CASSYTSGSTDTQYF,TGTGCCAGCAGTTATACTAGCGGCAGCACAGATACGCAGTATTTT
TRBD2,few,TRBV7-2,TRBJ2-5,CASSLASGGAGETQYF,TGTGCCAGCAGCTTAGCTAGCGGGGGGGCCGGGGAGACCCAGTACTTC
NA,NA,TRBV5-8,TRBJ1-2,CASSRPRGFDYGYTF,TGTGCCAGCAGCCGCCCCAGGGGCTTTGACTATGGCTACACCTTC
NA,NA,TRBV2,TRBJ1-2,CANNPENYGYTF,TGTGCCAACAACCCCGAAAACTATGGCTACACCTTC
NA,few,TRBV28,TRBJ2-5,CASSSVGGLKETQYF,TGTGCCAGCAGTTCCGTCGGGGGGCTTAAAGAGACCCAGTACTTC